These T cell receptor beta chains were read from a single sample in a study. TCRdb used MiXCR to reprocess the multiplex PCR reads, holding one entry per CDR3 protein. The table records roughly 820 distinct CDR3 sequences, 25% to 30% of them present only once. The sequenced sample consisted of memory CD4+ T cells sorted from blood. The source of these receptors is a female donor with breast cancer. The CDR3 runs from the conserved cysteine through the conserved F or W.

J | V | CDR3
TRBJ1-2 | TRBV12-3/TRBV12-4 | CASSPMGTGNYGYTF
TRBJ1-2 | TRBV12-3/TRBV12-4 | CASNREVSGTATYGYTF
TRBJ1-2 | TRBV12-3/TRBV12-4 | CASSSGARSGYTF
TRBJ1-2 | TRBV12-3/TRBV12-4 | CASSLGQDYGYTF
TRBJ1-2 | TRBV12-3/TRBV12-4 | CASSLDNRNYGYTF
TRBJ1-2 | TRBV12-3/TRBV12-4 | CASSSPYGYTF
TRBJ1-2 | TRBV12-3/TRBV12-4 | CASSFGSSSGGYTF
TRBJ1-2 | TRBV12-3/TRBV12-4 | CASSLVKTGLVGYTF
TRBJ1-2 | TRBV12-3/TRBV12-4 | CASSLLSGNYGYTF
TRBJ1-2 | TRBV12-3/TRBV12-4 | CASSPTDEGYGYTF
TRBJ1-2 | TRBV12-3/TRBV12-4 | CASSLSGSRGPYGYTF
TRBJ1-2 | TRBV12-3/TRBV12-4 | CASSHLGQVDGYTF
TRBJ1-2 | TRBV12-3/TRBV12-4 | CASSLGAGRFGYTF
TRBJ1-2 | TRBV12-3/TRBV12-4 | CAVHSGRGGYTF
TRBJ1-2 | TRBV12-3/TRBV12-4 | CASSSTLQGLIYGYTF
TRBJ1-2 | TRBV12-3/TRBV12-4 | CASRLGQGNYGYTF
TRBJ1-2 | TRBV12-3/TRBV12-4 | CASGVAGQGFGYTF
TRBJ1-2 | TRBV12-3/TRBV12-4 | CASSRDRFYGYTF
TRBJ1-2 | TRBV12-3/TRBV12-4 | CASSLRDRAGYTF
TRBJ1-2 | TRBV12-3/TRBV12-4 | CASSQGTYGYTF
TRBJ1-2 | TRBV12-3/TRBV12-4 | CASSPTLGRANYGYTF
TRBJ1-2 | TRBV12-3/TRBV12-4 | CASSRQHLVLTMADTF
TRBJ1-2 | TRBV12-3/TRBV12-4 | CASSPTRNYGYTF
TRBJ1-2 | TRBV12-3/TRBV12-4 | CASSQPNYGYTF
TRBJ1-2 | TRBV12-3/TRBV12-4 | CASSKVGFYGYTF
TRBJ1-2 | TRBV12-3/TRBV12-4 | CASSFPATQGINYGYTF
TRBJ1-2 | TRBV12-3/TRBV12-4 | CASRSDRDYGYTF
TRBJ1-2 | TRBV12-3/TRBV12-4 | CASSLGQNYGYTF
TRBJ1-2 | TRBV12-3/TRBV12-4 | CASSLQELYGYTF
TRBJ1-2 | TRBV12-3/TRBV12-4 | CASSPTAANYGYTF
TRBJ1-2 | TRBV12-3/TRBV12-4 | CASSHTSYGYTF
TRBJ1-2 | TRBV12-3/TRBV12-4 | CASSLSGQGGYGYTF
TRBJ1-2 | TRBV12-3/TRBV12-4 | CASSLGGNYGYTF
TRBJ1-2 | TRBV12-3/TRBV12-4 | CASSHRDRASSNYGYTF
TRBJ1-2 | TRBV12-3/TRBV12-4 | CASSLSGNYGYTF
TRBJ1-2 | TRBV12-3/TRBV12-4 | CASSAGYGYTF
TRBJ1-2 | TRBV12-3/TRBV12-4 | CASSLAENYGYTF